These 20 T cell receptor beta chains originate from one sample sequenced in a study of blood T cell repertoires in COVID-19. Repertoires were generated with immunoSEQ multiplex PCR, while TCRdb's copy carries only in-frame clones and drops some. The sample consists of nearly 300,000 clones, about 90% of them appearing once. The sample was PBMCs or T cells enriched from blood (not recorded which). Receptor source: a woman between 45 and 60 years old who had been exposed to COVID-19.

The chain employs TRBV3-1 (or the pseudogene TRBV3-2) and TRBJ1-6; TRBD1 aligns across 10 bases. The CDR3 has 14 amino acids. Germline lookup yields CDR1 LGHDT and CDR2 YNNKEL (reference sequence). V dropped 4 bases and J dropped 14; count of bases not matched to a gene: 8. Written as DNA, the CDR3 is TGTGCCAGCAGCCCCGGGACAGGGGCTTTTACCCTCCACTTT. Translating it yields CASSPGTGAFTLHF.

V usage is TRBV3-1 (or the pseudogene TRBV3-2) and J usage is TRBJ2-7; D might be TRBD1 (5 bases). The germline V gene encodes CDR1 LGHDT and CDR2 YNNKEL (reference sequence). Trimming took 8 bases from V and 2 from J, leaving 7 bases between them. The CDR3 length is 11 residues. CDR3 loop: CASQGTYEQYF. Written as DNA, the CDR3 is TGTGCCAGCCAGGGCACCTACGAGCAGTACTTC.

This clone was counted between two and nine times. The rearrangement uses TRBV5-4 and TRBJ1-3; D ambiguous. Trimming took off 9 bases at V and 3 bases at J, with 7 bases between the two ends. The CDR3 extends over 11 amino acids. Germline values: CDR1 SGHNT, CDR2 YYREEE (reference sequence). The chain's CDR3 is CAIPVGNTIYF. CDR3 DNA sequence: TGTGCCATCCCTGTTGGAAACACCATATATTTT.

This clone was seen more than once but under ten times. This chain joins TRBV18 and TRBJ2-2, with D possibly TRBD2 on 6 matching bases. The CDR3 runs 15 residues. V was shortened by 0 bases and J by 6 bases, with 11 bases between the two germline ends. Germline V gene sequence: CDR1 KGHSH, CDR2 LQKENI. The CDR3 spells CASSPPAGPPGELFF. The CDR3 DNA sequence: TGTGCCAGCTCACCACCGGCGGGGCCCCCCGGGGAGCTGTTTTTT.

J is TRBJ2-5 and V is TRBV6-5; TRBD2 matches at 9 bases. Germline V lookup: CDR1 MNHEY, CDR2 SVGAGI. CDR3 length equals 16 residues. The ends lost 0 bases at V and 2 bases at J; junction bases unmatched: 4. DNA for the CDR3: TGTGCCAGCAGTTACTCAAATAGCGGGGGACAAGAGACCCAGTACTTC. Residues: CASSYSNSGGQETQYF.

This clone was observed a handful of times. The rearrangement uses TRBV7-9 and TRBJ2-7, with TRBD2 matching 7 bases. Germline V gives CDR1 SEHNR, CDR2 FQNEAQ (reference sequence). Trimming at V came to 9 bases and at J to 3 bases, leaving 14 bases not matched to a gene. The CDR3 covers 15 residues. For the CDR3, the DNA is TGTGCCAGTCTCCCTTACGGGGAGGGGAACTACGAGCAGTACTTC. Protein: CASLPYGEGNYEQYF. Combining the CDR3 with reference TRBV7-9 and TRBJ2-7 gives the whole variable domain DTGVSQNPRHKITKRGQNVTFRCDPISEHNRLYWYRQTLGQGPEFLTYFQNEAQLEKSRLLSDRFSAERPKGSFSTLEIQRTEQGDSAMYLCASLPYGEGNYEQYFGPGTRLTVT.

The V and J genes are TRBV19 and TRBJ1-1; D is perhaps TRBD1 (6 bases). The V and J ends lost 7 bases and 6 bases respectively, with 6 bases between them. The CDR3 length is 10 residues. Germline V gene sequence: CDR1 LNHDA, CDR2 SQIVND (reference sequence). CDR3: CASKGAEAFF. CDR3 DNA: TGTGCCAGTAAGGGGGCTGAAGCTTTCTTT. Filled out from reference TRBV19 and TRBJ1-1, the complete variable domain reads DGGITQSPKYLFRKEGQNVTLSCEQNLNHDAMYWYRQDPGQGLRLIYYSQIVNDFQKGDIAEGYSVSREKKESFPLTVTSAQKNPTAFYLCASKGAEAFFGQGTRLTVV.

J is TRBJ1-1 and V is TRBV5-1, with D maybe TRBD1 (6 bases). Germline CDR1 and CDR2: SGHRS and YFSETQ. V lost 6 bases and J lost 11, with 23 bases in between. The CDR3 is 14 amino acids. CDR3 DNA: TGCGCCAGCATCCTTGAGGCAGGGGCCGGGCGGGCTTTCTTT. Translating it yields CASILEAGAGRAFF.

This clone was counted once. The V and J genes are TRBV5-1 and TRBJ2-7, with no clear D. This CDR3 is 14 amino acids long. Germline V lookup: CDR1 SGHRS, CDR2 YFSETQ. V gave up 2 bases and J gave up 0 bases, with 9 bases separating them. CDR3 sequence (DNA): TGCGCCAGCAGCTTTAATCCAGACTCCTACGAGCAGTACTTC. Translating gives CASSFNPDSYEQYF. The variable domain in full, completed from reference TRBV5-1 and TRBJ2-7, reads KAGVTQTPRYLIKTRGQQVTLSCSPISGHRSVSWYQQTPGQGLQFLFEYFSETQRNKGNFPGRFSGRQFSNSRSEMNVSTLELGDSALYLCASSFNPDSYEQYFGPGTRLTVT.

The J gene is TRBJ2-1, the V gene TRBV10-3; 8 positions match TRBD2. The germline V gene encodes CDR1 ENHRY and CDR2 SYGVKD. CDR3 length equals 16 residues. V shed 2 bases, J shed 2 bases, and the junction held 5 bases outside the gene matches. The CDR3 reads CAISEVTSGPYNEQFF. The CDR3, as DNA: TGTGCCATCAGTGAGGTAACTAGCGGACCCTACAATGAGCAGTTCTTC.

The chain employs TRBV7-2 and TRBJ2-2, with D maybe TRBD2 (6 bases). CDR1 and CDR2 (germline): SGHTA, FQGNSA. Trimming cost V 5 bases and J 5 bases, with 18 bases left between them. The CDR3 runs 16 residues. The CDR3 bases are TGTGCCAGCAGCCCCCCTGGAGGGGAGGATACCGGGGAGCTGTTTTTT. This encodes CASSPPGGEDTGELFF. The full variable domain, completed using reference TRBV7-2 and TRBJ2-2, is GAGVSQSPSNKVTEKGKDVELRCDPISGHTALYWYRQSLGQGLEFLIYFQGNSAPDKSGLPSDRFSAERTGGSVSTLTIQRTQQEDSAVYLCASSPPGGEDTGELFFGEGSRLTVL.

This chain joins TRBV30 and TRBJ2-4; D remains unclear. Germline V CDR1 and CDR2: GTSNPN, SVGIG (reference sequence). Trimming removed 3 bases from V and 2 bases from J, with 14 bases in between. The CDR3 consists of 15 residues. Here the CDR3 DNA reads TGTGCCTGGAGAGAGCGTGTGTTTTCCAAAAACATTCAGTACTTC. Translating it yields CAWRERVFSKNIQYF.

The CDR3 DNA reads TGTGCTACAGCGGGGTTTCTAGCGGGTCAAGAGACCCAGTACTTC. Its translation is CATAGFLAGQETQYF. V is TRBV15 and J is TRBJ2-5; TRBD2 agrees at 8 bases. Per the germline V gene, CDR1 is LNHNV and CDR2 is YYDKDF (reference sequence). CDR3 size: 15 residues.

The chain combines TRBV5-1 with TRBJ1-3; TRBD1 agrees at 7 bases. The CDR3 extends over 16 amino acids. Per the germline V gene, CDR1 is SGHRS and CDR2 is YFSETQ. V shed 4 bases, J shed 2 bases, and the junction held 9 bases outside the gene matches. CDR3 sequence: CASSEGQYHAGNTIYF. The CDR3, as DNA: TGCGCCAGCAGCGAGGGACAGTACCACGCTGGAAACACCATATATTTT. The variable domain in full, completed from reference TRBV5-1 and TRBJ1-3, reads KAGVTQTPRYLIKTRGQQVTLSCSPISGHRSVSWYQQTPGQGLQFLFEYFSETQRNKGNFPGRFSGRQFSNSRSEMNVSTLELGDSALYLCASSEGQYHAGNTIYFGEGSWLTVV.

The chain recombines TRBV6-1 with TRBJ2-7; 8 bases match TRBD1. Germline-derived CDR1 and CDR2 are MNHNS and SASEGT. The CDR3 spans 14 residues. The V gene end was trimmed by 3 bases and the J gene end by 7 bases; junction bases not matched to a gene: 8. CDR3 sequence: CASSDVRGLGEQYF. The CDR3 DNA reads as TGTGCCAGCAGTGATGTCAGGGGGCTAGGGGAGCAGTACTTC.

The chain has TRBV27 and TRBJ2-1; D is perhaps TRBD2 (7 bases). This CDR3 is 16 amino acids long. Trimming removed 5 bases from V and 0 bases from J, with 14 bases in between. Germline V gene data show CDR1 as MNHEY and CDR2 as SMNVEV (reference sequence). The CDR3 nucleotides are TGTGCCAGCAGTAACGGGGGGCCCAGCTCCTACAATGAGCAGTTCTTC. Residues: CASSNGGPSSYNEQFF.

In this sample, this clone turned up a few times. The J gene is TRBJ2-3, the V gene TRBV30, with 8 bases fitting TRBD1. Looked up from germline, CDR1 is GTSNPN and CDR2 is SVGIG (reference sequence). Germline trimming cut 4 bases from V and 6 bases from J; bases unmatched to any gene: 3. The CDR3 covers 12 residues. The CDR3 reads CAWMQGADTQYF. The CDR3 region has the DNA TGTGCCTGGATGCAGGGGGCGGATACGCAGTATTTT.

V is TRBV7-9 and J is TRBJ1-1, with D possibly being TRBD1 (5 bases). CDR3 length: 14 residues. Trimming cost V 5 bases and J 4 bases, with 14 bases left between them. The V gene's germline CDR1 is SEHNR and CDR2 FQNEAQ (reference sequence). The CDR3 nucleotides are TGTGCCAGCAGCCAGGGCAGTCCGACCACTGAAGCTTTCTTT. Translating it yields CASSQGSPTTEAFF.

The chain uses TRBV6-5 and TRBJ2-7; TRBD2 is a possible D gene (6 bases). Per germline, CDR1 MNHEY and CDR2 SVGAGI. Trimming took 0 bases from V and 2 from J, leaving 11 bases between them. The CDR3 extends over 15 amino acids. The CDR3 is CASSYSNGGTYEQYF. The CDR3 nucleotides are TGTGCCAGCAGTTACTCGAACGGGGGAACCTACGAGCAGTACTTC.

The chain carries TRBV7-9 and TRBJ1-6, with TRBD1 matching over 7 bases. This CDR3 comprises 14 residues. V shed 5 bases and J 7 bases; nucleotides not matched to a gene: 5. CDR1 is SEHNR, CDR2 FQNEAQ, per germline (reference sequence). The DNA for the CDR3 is TGTGCCAGCAGCCACCAGACAGGGAATTCACCCCTCCACTTT. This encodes CASSHQTGNSPLHF.